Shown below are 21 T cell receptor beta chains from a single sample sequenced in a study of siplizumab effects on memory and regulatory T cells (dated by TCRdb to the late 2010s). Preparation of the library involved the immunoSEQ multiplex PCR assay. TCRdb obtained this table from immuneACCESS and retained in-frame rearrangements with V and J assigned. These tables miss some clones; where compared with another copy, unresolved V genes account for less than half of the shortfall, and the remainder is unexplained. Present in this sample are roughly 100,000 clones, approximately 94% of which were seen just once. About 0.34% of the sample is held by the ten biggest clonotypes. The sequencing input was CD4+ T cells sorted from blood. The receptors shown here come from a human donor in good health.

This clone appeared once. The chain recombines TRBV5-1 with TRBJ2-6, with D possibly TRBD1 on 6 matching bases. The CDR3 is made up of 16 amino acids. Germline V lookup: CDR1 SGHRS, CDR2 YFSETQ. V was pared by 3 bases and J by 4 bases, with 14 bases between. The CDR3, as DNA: TGCGCCAGCAGCTCGACAGGTCTACTCGGGGCCAACGTCCTGACTTTC. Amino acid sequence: CASSSTGLLGANVLTF.

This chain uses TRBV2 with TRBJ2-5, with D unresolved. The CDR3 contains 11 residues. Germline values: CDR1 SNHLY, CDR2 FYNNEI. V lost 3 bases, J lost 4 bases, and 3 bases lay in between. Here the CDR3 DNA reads TGTGCCAGCAGTGAGGGAGAGACCCAGTACTTC. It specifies CASSEGETQYF. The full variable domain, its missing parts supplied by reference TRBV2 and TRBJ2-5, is EPEVTQTPSHQVTQMGQEVILRCVPISNHLYFYWYRQILGQKVEFLVSFYNNEISEKSEIFDDQFSVERPDGSNFTLKIRSTKLEDSAMYFCASSEGETQYFGPGTRLLVL.

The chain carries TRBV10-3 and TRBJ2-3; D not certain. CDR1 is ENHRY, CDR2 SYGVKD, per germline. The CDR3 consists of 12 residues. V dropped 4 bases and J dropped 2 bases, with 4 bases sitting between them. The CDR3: CAISGFTDTQYF. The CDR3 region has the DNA TGTGCCATCAGTGGATTCACAGATACGCAGTATTTT.

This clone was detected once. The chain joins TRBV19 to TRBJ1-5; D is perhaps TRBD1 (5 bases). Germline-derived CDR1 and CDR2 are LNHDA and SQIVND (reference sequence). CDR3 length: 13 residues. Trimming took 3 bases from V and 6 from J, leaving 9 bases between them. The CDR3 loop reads CASSISRAQPQHF. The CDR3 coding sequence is TGTGCCAGTAGTATTTCCAGGGCTCAGCCCCAGCATTTT.

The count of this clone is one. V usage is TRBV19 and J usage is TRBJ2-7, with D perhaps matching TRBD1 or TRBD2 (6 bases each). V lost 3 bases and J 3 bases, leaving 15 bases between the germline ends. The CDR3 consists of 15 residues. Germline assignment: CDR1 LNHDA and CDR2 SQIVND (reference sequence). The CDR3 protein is CASSIKGDWSYEQYF. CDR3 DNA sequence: TGTGCCAGTAGTATTAAGGGGGACTGGAGCTACGAGCAGTACTTC. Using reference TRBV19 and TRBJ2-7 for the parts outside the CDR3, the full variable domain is DGGITQSPKYLFRKEGQNVTLSCEQNLNHDAMYWYRQDPGQGLRLIYYSQIVNDFQKGDIAEGYSVSREKKESFPLTVTSAQKNPTAFYLCASSIKGDWSYEQYFGPGTRLTVT.

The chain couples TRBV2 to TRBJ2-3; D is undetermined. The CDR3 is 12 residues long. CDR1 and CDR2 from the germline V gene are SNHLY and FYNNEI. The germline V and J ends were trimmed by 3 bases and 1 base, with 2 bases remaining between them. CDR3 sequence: CASSDRTDTQYF. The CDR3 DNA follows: TGTGCCAGCAGTGACCGCACAGATACGCAGTATTTT.

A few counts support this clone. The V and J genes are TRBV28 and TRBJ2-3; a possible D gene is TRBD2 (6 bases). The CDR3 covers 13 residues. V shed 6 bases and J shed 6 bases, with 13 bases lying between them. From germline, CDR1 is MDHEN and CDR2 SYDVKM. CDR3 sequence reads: CASSGSGVDTQYF. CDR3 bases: TGTGCCAGCAGCGGGAGTGGAGTGGATACGCAGTATTTT.

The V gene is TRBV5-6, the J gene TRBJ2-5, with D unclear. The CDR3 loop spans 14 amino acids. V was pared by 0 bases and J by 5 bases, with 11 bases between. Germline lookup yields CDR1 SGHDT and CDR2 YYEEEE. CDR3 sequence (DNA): TGTGCCAGCAGCTTGGGGCAGCTCGGGGAGACCCAGTACTTC. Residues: CASSLGQLGETQYF.

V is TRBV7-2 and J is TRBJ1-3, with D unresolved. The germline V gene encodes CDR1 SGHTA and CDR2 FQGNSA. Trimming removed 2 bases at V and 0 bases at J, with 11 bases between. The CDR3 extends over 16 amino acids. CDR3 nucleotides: TGTGCCAGCAGCTTATGGTTTGCAGCCTCTGGAAACACCATATATTTT. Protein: CASSLWFAASGNTIYF. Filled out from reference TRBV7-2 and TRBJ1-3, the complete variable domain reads GAGVSQSPSNKVTEKGKDVELRCDPISGHTALYWYRQSLGQGLEFLIYFQGNSAPDKSGLPSDRFSAERTGGSVSTLTIQRTQQEDSAVYLCASSLWFAASGNTIYFGEGSWLTVV.

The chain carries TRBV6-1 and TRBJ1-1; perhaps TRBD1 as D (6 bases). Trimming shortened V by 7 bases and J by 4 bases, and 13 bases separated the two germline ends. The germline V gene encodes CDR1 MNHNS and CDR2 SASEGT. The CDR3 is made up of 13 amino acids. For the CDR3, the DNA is TGTGCCAGCATTATTACAGGGAGCACTGAAGCTTTCTTT. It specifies CASIITGSTEAFF.

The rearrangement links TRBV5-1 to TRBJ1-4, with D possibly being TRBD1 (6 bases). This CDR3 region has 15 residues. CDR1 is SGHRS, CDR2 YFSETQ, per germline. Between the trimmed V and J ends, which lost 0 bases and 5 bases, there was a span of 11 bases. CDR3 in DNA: TGCGCCAGCAGCTTGGCGGGACAAGGGAATGAAAAACTGTTTTTT. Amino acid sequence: CASSLAGQGNEKLFF.

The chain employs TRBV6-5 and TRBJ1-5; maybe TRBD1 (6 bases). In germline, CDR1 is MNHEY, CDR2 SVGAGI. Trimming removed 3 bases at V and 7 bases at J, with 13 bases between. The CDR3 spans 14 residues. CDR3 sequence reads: CASSYQSGDQPQHF. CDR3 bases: TGTGCCAGCAGTTATCAGTCAGGGGACCAGCCCCAGCATTTT.

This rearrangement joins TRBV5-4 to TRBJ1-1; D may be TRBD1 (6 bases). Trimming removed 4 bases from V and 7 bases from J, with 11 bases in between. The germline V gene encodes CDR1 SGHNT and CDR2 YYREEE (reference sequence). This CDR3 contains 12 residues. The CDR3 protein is CASSLGQYEAFF. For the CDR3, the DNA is TGTGCCAGCAGCCTTGGACAGTATGAAGCTTTCTTT.

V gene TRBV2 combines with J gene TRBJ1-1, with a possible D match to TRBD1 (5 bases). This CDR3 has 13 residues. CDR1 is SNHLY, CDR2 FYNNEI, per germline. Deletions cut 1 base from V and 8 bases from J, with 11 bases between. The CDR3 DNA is TGTGCCAGCAGTGAAGAACGACAGACCGAAGCTTTCTTT. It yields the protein CASSEERQTEAFF.

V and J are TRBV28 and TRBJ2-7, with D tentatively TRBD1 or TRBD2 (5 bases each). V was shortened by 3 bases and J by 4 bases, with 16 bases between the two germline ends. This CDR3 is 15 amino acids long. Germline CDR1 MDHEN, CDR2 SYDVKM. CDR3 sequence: CASSFPVGPRYEQYF. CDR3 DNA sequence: TGTGCCAGCAGTTTTCCCGTGGGACCAAGGTACGAGCAGTACTTC. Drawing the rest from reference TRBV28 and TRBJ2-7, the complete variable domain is DVKVTQSSRYLVKRTGEKVFLECVQDMDHENMFWYRQDPGLGLRLIYFSYDVKMKEKGDIPEGYSVSREKKERFSLILESASTNQTSMYLCASSFPVGPRYEQYFGPGTRLTVT.

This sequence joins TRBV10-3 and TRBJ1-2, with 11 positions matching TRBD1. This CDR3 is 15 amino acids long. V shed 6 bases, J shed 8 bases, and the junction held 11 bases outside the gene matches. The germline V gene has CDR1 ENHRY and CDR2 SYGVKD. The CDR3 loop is CAIRRTGGETGGYTF. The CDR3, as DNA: TGTGCCATCAGGAGGACAGGGGGCGAGACTGGGGGCTACACCTTC.

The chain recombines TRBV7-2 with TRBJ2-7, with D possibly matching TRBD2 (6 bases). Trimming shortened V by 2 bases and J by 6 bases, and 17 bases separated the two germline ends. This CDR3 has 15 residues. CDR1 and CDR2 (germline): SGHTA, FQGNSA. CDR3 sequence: CASSLRGGISSEQYF. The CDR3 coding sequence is TGTGCCAGCAGCTTAAGAGGCGGGATCAGTAGCGAGCAGTACTTC.

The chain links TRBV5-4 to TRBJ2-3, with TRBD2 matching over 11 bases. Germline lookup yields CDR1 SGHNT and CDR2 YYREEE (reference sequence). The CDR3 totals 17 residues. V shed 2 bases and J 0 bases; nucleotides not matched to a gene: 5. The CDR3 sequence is CASSFLAGGSSTDTQYF. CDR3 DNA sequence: TGTGCCAGCAGCTTCCTAGCGGGGGGCTCTAGCACAGATACGCAGTATTTT.

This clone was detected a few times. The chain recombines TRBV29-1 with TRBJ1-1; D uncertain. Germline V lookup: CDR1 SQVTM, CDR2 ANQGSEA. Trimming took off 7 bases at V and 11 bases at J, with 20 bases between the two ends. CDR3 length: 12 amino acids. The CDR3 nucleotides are TGCAGCGCGCAAAACGAGAGGCTTGGGGCTTTCTTT. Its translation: CSAQNERLGAFF.

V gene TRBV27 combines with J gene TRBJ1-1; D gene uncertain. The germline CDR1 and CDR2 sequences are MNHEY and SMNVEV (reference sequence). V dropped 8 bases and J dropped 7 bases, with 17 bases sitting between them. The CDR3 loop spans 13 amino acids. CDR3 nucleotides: TGTGCCAGCGGCTCCATCGGGATTGGTGAAGCTTTCTTT. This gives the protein CASGSIGIGEAFF.

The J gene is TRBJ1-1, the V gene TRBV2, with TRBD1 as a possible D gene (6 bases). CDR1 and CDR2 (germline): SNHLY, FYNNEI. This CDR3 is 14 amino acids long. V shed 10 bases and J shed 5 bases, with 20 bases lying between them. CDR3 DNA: TGTGCCACCCCCCGGGCAGGGGATCGAACTGAAGCTTTCTTT. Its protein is CATPRAGDRTEAFF.